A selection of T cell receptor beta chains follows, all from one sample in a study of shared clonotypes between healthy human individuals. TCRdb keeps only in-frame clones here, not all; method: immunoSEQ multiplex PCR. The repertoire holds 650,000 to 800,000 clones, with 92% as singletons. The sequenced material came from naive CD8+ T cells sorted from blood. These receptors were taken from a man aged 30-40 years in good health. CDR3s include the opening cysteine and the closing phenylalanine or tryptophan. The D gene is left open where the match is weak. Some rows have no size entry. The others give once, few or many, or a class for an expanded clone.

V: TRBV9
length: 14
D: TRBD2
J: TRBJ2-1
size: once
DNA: TGTGCCAGCAGCGCGCGACTAGCGGGAAATGAGCAGTTCTTC
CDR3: CASSARLAGNEQFF

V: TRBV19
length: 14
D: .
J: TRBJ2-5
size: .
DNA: TGTGCCAGTAGACCGCTCCAGGGACCAGAGACCCAGTACTTC
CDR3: CASRPLQGPETQYF

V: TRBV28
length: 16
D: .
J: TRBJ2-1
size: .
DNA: TGTGCCAGCAGTTCCACACCTGGTGGGCTATACAATGAGCAGTTCTTC
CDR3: CASSSTPGGLYNEQFF

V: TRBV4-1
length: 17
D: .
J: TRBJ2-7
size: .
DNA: TGCGCCAGCAGCCAAGATGTCGGCTGGGGGGATGTGGACGAGCAGTACTTC
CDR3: CASSQDVGWGDVDEQYF

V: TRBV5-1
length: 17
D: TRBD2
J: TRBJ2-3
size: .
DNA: TGCGCCAGCAGCGAACCTGACCTAGCGGGAGATGCAGATACGCAGTATTTT
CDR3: CASSEPDLAGDADTQYF

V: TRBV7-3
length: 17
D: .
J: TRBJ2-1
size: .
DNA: TGTGCCAGCAGCTTAAGTGTCCGGGACGGCCCCTACAATGAGCAGTTCTTC
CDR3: CASSLSVRDGPYNEQFF

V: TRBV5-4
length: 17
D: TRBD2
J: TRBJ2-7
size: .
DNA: TGTGCCAGCAGCCTTGCGGGACTAGCGGGGTCCGGGTCTGAGCAGTACTTC
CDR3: CASSLAGLAGSGSEQYF

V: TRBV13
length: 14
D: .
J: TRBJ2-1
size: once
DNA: TGTGCCAGCAGTTCCGGAAGCTCCTACAATGAGCAGTTCTTC
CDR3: CASSSGSSYNEQFF

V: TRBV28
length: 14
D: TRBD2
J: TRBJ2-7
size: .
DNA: TGTGCCAGCAGTTTTCGGGGGGTAGGTTACGAGCAGTACTTC
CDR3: CASSFRGVGYEQYF

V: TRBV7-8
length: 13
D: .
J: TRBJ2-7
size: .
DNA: TGTGCCAGCAGCTTAGAACTAATCCACGAGCAGTACTTC
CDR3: CASSLELIHEQYF

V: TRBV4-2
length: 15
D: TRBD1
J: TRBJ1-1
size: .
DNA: TGTGCCAGCAGCCAAGATACAGGGGCCGACACTGAAGCTTTCTTT
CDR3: CASSQDTGADTEAFF

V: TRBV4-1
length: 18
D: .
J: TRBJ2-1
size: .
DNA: TGCGCCAGCAGCCAAGTCGGGGCCGGGACTCGAGGCTCCAATGAGCAGTTCTTC
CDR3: CASSQVGAGTRGSNEQFF

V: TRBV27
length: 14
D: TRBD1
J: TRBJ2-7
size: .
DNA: TGTGCCAGCAGTTGGGGGACAGGGGACTACGAGCAGTACTTC
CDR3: CASSWGTGDYEQYF

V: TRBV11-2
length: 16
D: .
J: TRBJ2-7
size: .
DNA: TGTGCCAGCAGCTTAGCCGGGAGGACAGCCCTCGACGAGCAGTACTTC
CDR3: CASSLAGRTALDEQYF

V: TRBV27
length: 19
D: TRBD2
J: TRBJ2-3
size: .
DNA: TGTGCCAGCAGCTCTCTAATGCTAGCGGGAGGGAATGCCCCAGATACGCAGTATTTT
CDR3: CASSSLMLAGGNAPDTQYF

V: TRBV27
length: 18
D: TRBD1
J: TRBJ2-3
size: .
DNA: TGTGCCAGCAGTACTCGGGACAGGGGGCGATTCGGCACAGATACGCAGTATTTT
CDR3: CASSTRDRGRFGTDTQYF

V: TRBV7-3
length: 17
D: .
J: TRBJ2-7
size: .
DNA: TGTGCCAGCAGCTTATCCCCTCCTAGCGCCAGCTCCTACGAGCAGTACTTC
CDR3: CASSLSPPSASSYEQYF

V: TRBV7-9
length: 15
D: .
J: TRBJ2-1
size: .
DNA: TGTGCCAGCACCAACCGGGGGAGCTCCTACAATGAGCAGTTCTTC
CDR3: CASTNRGSSYNEQFF